The 30 T cell receptor beta chains below all came from one sample that was sequenced in a study of untreated major depressive disorder. Findings of the study overall: Depressed patients' CD4+ T cells carried increased TRBV05-01 (Vbeta 5.1) usage versus control CD4+ T cells.

The antigens of these receptors remain unknown. Only in-frame clones appear in the TCRdb table, and some are missing; sequencing was by immunoSEQ multiplex PCR. This sample has around 13,000 clones; just over 90% occur once, and the top ten carry around 1.8%. Source material: CD4+ T cells from PBMCs. The receptors here all came from a woman in her 30s with major depressive disorder.

V usage is TRBV30 and J usage is TRBJ1-2; D is unresolved. Germline values: CDR1 GTSNPN, CDR2 SVGIG (reference sequence). V lost 0 bases to trimming and J lost 5 bases, with 16 bases between them. The CDR3 loop spans 15 amino acids. Here the CDR3 DNA reads TGTGCCTGGAGTGTACCACTTGCGGTTACTTATGGCTACACCTTC. Translating gives CAWSVPLAVTYGYTF.

The gene calls are TRBV2 and TRBJ2-7; D ambiguous. Trimming cost V 7 bases and J 4 bases, with 11 bases left between them. This CDR3 contains 12 residues. The germline V gene has CDR1 SNHLY and CDR2 FYNNEI. The CDR3 region is CASTPLSYEQYF. The CDR3 bases are TGTGCCAGCACCCCCTTAAGTTACGAGCAGTACTTC.

The chain is built from TRBV6-5 and TRBJ2-7; 8 nucleotides match TRBD1. CDR3 length: 15 residues. The junction had 4 bases not matched to a gene; V was cut back by 0 bases and J by 3 bases. CDR1 and CDR2 from the germline V gene are MNHEY and SVGAGI. The CDR3 protein is CASSYSSGGIYEQYF. CDR3 nucleotides: TGTGCCAGCAGTTACTCGTCAGGGGGCATCTACGAGCAGTACTTC.

This chain uses TRBV12-5 with TRBJ1-3; weak D call: TRBD1 (5 bases). Germline-derived CDR1 and CDR2 are LGHNT and FRNRAP. Trimming stripped 4 bases from V and 3 bases from J, with 19 bases between. The CDR3 has 17 amino acids. The CDR3 reads CASGSHTGTVGGNTIYF. CDR3 DNA: TGTGCTAGTGGTTCCCATACCGGGACGGTAGGTGGAAACACCATATATTTT.

The chain links TRBV10-3 to TRBJ2-2, with a tentative D call TRBD1 (5 bases). Per the germline V gene, CDR1 is ENHRY and CDR2 is SYGVKD. This CDR3 contains 15 residues. V was clipped by 4 bases and J by 6 bases, with 15 bases between them. The CDR3 here is CAISGGSLTAGELFF. The CDR3, as DNA: TGTGCCATCAGTGGGGGCAGCCTGACGGCCGGGGAGCTGTTTTTT.

This chain joins TRBV6-6 and TRBJ1-3; D possibly corresponds to TRBD1 (5 bases). This CDR3 has 16 amino acids. Trimming took 0 bases from V and 2 from J, leaving 11 bases between them. Germline CDR1 reads MNHNY; CDR2 reads SVGAGI (reference sequence). The CDR3 protein is CASSYSGRAAGNTIYF. The CDR3 DNA reads TGTGCCAGCAGTTACTCCGGCAGGGCGGCTGGAAACACCATATATTTT.

This rearrangement joins TRBV9 to TRBJ2-2; 8 bases are shared with TRBD1. V trimming: 3 bases; J trimming: 3 bases; junction bases outside the gene matches: 4. The CDR3 is 15 amino acids. Germline-derived CDR1 and CDR2 are SGDLS and YYNGEE. The CDR3 loop reads CASSARQGYTGELFF. The CDR3 bases are TGTGCCAGCAGCGCGCGACAGGGGTACACCGGGGAGCTGTTTTTT.

This chain connects TRBV4-3 to TRBJ2-1; D unresolved. V lost 5 bases and J 8 bases, leaving 22 bases between the germline ends. Germline V gene sequence: CDR1 LGHNA, CDR2 YSLEER. The CDR3 contains 16 residues. CDR3 coding DNA: TGCGCCAGCAGCTCCAGTCAGACCTTACGGATTTATGAGCAGTTCTTC. Its translation: CASSSSQTLRIYEQFF.

The CDR3 here is CASSLNPVYGYTF. The CDR3 bases are TGTGCCAGCAGCTTAAACCCAGTCTATGGCTACACCTTC. The chain couples TRBV11-2 to TRBJ1-2, with D unclear. Deletions cut 2 bases from V and 4 bases from J, with 8 bases between. This CDR3 contains 13 residues. The germline CDR1 and CDR2 sequences are SGHAT and FQNNGV.

The rearrangement uses TRBV7-8 and TRBJ2-1, with TRBD2 identical over 10 bases. From germline, CDR1 is SGHVS and CDR2 FQNEAQ. The CDR3 runs to 15 residues. The V and J ends lost 5 bases and 10 bases, in that order; junction bases with no gene match: 11. Here the CDR3 DNA reads TGTGCCAGCAGCCGGGTTGGGACTAGCGTCCGGGAGCAGTTCTTC. Translating gives CASSRVGTSVREQFF. Complete variable domain (other parts from reference TRBV7-8 and TRBJ2-1): GAGVSQSPRYKVAKRGQDVALRCDPISGHVSLFWYQQALGQGPEFLTYFQNEAQLDKSGLPSDRFFAERPEGSVSTLKIQRTQQEDSAVYLCASSRVGTSVREQFFGPGTRLTVL.

The chain combines TRBV5-1 with TRBJ2-1, with no clear D. Trimming removed 4 bases at V and 6 bases at J, with 8 bases between. The germline V gene encodes CDR1 SGHRS and CDR2 YFSETQ. CDR3 length equals 12 residues. The CDR3 DNA reads TGCGCCAGCAGCAGATCGACCAATGAGCAGTTCTTC. This encodes CASSRSTNEQFF.

In this sample, this clone turned up once. This chain joins TRBV6-5 and TRBJ1-4; a possible D gene is TRBD1 (5 bases). Per the germline V gene, CDR1 is MNHEY and CDR2 is SVGAGI. V was clipped by 2 bases and J by 7 bases, with 17 bases between them. The CDR3 extends over 16 amino acids. The CDR3 spells CASSYTQGSSREKLFF. The DNA of the CDR3 is TGTGCCAGCAGTTACACCCAGGGCAGTTCTCGTGAAAAACTGTTTTTT.

The chain links TRBV6-5 to TRBJ2-3; D possibly corresponds to TRBD2 (5 bases). The CDR3 is 14 amino acids. Germline V gene sequence: CDR1 MNHEY, CDR2 SVGAGI. Trimming left V 6 bases short and J 4 bases short, with 14 bases between. This CDR3 is CASRGLLRADTQYF. DNA for the CDR3: TGTGCCAGCAGAGGACTCTTAAGAGCAGATACGCAGTATTTT.

This clone was seen a handful of times. This sequence joins TRBV7-9 and TRBJ2-4, with unresolved D. CDR1 SEHNR and CDR2 FQNEAQ come from the germline V gene (reference sequence). Trimming removed 2 bases from V and 0 bases from J, with 5 bases in between. The CDR3 is 14 residues long. The CDR3 coding sequence is TGTGCCAGCAGCTTAAAGGGAGCCAAAAACATTCAGTACTTC. The encoded protein is CASSLKGAKNIQYF.

The rearrangement joins TRBV29-1 to TRBJ2-7; D tentatively reads TRBD1 or TRBD2 (5 bases each). This CDR3 comprises 14 residues. CDR1 and CDR2 from the germline V gene are SQVTM and ANQGSEA. The V and J ends lost 4 bases and 6 bases respectively, with 19 bases between them. This CDR3 reads CSVGKDWLQGEQYF. DNA of the CDR3: TGCAGCGTTGGGAAGGACTGGCTGCAGGGCGAGCAGTACTTC.

The gene calls are TRBV6-9 and TRBJ1-1; D remains ambiguous. This CDR3 has 14 residues. Trimming left V 4 bases short and J 0 bases short, with 9 bases between. Germline assignment: CDR1 MNHGY and CDR2 SVAAGI. The DNA of the CDR3 is TGTGCCAGCAGTTTGCGGGAGATGAACACTGAAGCTTTCTTT. Its translation: CASSLREMNTEAFF.

This chain joins TRBV11-3 and TRBJ2-1; tentative D call: TRBD2 (5 bases). Per germline, CDR1 SGHNT and CDR2 YENEEA. V was trimmed by 1 base and J by 0 bases, leaving 13 bases between them. The CDR3 has 17 residues. The CDR3 sequence: CASSLVGGLSSYNEQFF. In DNA, the CDR3 is TGTGCCAGCAGCTTAGTGGGCGGGCTTAGCTCCTACAATGAGCAGTTCTTC.

The genes are TRBV7-3 and TRBJ2-3; D perhaps matches TRBD1 (5 bases). Germline-derived CDR1 and CDR2 are SGHTA and FQGTGA. CDR3 length: 14 amino acids. V lost 1 base and J 3 bases, leaving 8 bases between the germline ends. CDR3 coding DNA: TGTGCCAGCAGCTTAAGTGGACAAACAGATACGCAGTATTTT. Translated, it gives CASSLSGQTDTQYF.

This rearrangement joins TRBV11-3 to TRBJ2-2; D gene ambiguous. Germline CDR1 is SGHNT and CDR2 is YENEEA. This CDR3 region has 12 residues. Trimming stripped 4 bases from V and 3 bases from J, with 3 bases between. The CDR3 region has the DNA TGTGCCAGCAGCTCGCACACCGGGGAGCTGTTTTTT. Amino acid sequence: CASSSHTGELFF.

The chain combines TRBV12-5 with TRBJ2-1; no firm D call. The length of the CDR3 is 14 residues. Trimming removed 2 bases at V and 9 bases at J, with 14 bases between. Germline CDR1 LGHNT, CDR2 FRNRAP. For the CDR3, the DNA is TGTGCTAGTGGTTTGTACGGCAGCTCGGGTGAGCAGTTCTTC. As protein: CASGLYGSSGEQFF. The full variable domain, completed using reference TRBV12-5 and TRBJ2-1, is DARVTQTPRHKVTEMGQEVTMRCQPILGHNTVFWYRQTMMQGLELLAYFRNRAPLDDSGMPKDRFSAEMPDATLATLKIQPSEPRDSAVYFCASGLYGSSGEQFFGPGTRLTVL.

This clone was seen more than once but under ten times. The V and J genes are TRBV2 and TRBJ1-2; D ambiguous. Looked up from germline, CDR1 is SNHLY and CDR2 is FYNNEI. Deletions cut 6 bases from V and 8 bases from J, with 10 bases between. The CDR3 runs 11 residues. The CDR3 protein is CASSRTEGYTF. CDR3 coding DNA: TGTGCCAGCAGCAGGACGGAGGGCTACACCTTC.

The chain combines TRBV4-1 with TRBJ1-4; no reliable D call. Germline loops: CDR1 MGHRA, CDR2 YSYEKL. The CDR3 contains 16 residues. V was trimmed by 0 bases and J by 6 bases, leaving 14 bases between them. Written as DNA, the CDR3 is TGCGCCAGCAGCCAAGATACGGACCGCGGGCATGAAAAACTGTTTTTT. As protein: CASSQDTDRGHEKLFF.

CDR3 sequence reads: CASSQFAGQGSSSYEQYF. Here the CDR3 DNA reads TGCGCCAGCAGCCAGTTTGCGGGACAGGGTTCTAGCTCCTACGAGCAGTACTTC. The chain joins TRBV4-1 to TRBJ2-7, with 9 bases lining up with TRBD1. There are 18 residues in the CDR3. In germline, CDR1 is MGHRA, CDR2 YSYEKL. Losses at the gene ends were 3 bases for V and 0 bases for J; bases not matched to a gene: 12.

V usage is TRBV10-3 and J usage is TRBJ2-2; 7 bases fit TRBD1. The CDR3 runs to 16 residues. The junction had 8 bases not matched to a gene; V was cut back by 5 bases and J by 2 bases. The germline gives CDR1 ENHRY, CDR2 SYGVKD. The DNA of the CDR3 is TGTGCCATCAGTTTACAGGGGACGGGAAACACCGGGGAGCTGTTTTTT. It encodes CAISLQGTGNTGELFF.

The chain has TRBV30 and TRBJ1-1; perhaps TRBD1 as D (5 bases). CDR1 is GTSNPN and CDR2 is SVGIG in the germline V gene (reference sequence). The CDR3 length is 12 residues. In DNA, the CDR3 is TGTGCTTGGGACCGGTTGAACACTGAAGCTTTCTTT. Protein sequence: CAWDRLNTEAFF.

This chain connects TRBV5-1 to TRBJ2-5; TRBD2 matches 8 bases. This CDR3 has 19 amino acids. CDR1 and CDR2 (germline): SGHRS, YFSETQ. The J segment lost 1 base and the V segment lost 6 bases, leaving 20 bases of the junction unmatched. This CDR3 is CASMVTGLATIYFQETQYF. CDR3 nucleotide sequence: TGCGCCAGCATGGTAACTGGACTAGCCACCATTTACTTCCAAGAGACCCAGTACTTC.

Of note for this clone: One end of the junction fails to match germline, which may point to a read error. The rearrangement links TRBV4-1 to TRBJ2-7; 9 nucleotides match TRBD2. Germline-derived CDR1 and CDR2 are MGHRA and YSYEKL. This CDR3 contains 15 residues. Written as DNA, the CDR3 is TGCGCCAGCAGCCTGGCGGGACTAGCCTCCCACGAGCAGTACTTC. This codes for CASSLAGLASHEQYF.

The chain carries TRBV7-2 and TRBJ2-2, with 9 bases matching TRBD2. The CDR3 sequence is 17 residues long. Germline CDR1 is SGHTA and CDR2 is FQGNSA. V trimming: 5 bases; J trimming: 0 bases; junction bases outside the gene matches: 7. Here the CDR3 reads CASSPGLARTNTGELFF. The CDR3 DNA reads TGTGCCAGCAGCCCCGGACTAGCGAGAACGAACACCGGGGAGCTGTTTTTT. The whole variable domain, remainder taken from reference TRBV7-2 and TRBJ2-2, is GAGVSQSPSNKVTEKGKDVELRCDPISGHTALYWYRQSLGQGLEFLIYFQGNSAPDKSGLPSDRFSAERTGGSVSTLTIQRTQQEDSAVYLCASSPGLARTNTGELFFGEGSRLTVL.

The chain links TRBV5-6 to TRBJ2-5; D not certain. V shed 4 bases and J shed 0 bases, with 10 bases lying between them. The CDR3 loop spans 14 amino acids. The germline gives CDR1 SGHDT, CDR2 YYEEEE. Here the CDR3 reads CASSPSVYQETQYF. Written as DNA, the CDR3 is TGTGCCAGCAGCCCATCGGTGTACCAAGAGACCCAGTACTTC. The whole variable domain, remainder taken from reference TRBV5-6 and TRBJ2-5, is DAGVTQSPTHLIKTRGQQVTLRCSPKSGHDTVSWYQQALGQGPQFIFQYYEEEERQRGNFPDRFSGHQFPNYSSELNVNALLLGDSALYLCASSPSVYQETQYFGPGTRLLVL.

The CDR3 sequence: CASSQTSGRGKGELFF. The DNA of the CDR3 is TGTGCCAGCAGCCAAACTTCCGGCAGGGGAAAAGGGGAGCTGTTTTTT. The chain has TRBV4-2 and TRBJ2-2; a possible D gene is TRBD1 (6 bases). The germline V gene encodes CDR1 LGHNA and CDR2 YNFKEQ. CDR3 length: 16 amino acids. Trimming shortened V by 2 bases and J by 8 bases, and 18 bases separated the two germline ends.